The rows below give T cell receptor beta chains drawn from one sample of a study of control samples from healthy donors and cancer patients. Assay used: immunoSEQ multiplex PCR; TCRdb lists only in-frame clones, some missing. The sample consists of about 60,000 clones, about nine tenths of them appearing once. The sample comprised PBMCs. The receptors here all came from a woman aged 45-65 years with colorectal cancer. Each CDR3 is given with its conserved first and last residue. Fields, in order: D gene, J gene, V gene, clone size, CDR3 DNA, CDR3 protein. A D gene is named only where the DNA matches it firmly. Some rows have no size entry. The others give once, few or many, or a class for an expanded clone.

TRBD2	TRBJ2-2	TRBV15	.	TGTGCCACCAGCAGACGACTAGCTGACACCGGGGAGCTGTTTTTT	CATSRRLADTGELFF
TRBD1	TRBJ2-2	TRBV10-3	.	TGTGCCTCACGGACAGGGTCCACCGGGGAGCTGTTTTTT	CASRTGSTGELFF
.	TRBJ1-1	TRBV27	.	TGTGCCAGCAGTTTATCAGGGTCTGAAGCTTTCTTT	CASSLSGSEAFF
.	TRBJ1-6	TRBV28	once	TGTGCCACCAGCTCGTCAGAAAGGTACAATTCACCCCTCCACTTT	CATSSSERYNSPLHF
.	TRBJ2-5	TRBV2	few	TGTGCCAGCAGTGAGGACGGAAAAACGACCCAGTACTTC	CASSEDGKTTQYF
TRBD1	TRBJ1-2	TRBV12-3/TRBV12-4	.	TGTGCCAGCAGTCAGGACAGGAGTTATGGCTACACCTTC	CASSQDRSYGYTF
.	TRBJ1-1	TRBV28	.	TGTGCCAGCAGTGAATTGGAGACTGAAGCTTTCTTT	CASSELETEAFF
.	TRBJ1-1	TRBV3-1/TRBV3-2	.	TGTGCCAGCAGCCATAGAGCTGAAGCTTTCTTT	CASSHRAEAFF
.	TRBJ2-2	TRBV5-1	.	TGCGCCAGCAGCTTGGTTGCGTTACAGGGTTACGCCGGGGAGCTGTTTTTT	CASSLVALQGYAGELFF
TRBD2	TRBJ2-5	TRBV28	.	TGTGCCAGCAGGCTCGGCCTAGCGGGTTACCAAGAGACCCAGTACTTC	CASRLGLAGYQETQYF
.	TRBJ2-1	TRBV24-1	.	TGTGCCACCAGTGGGGCCCTCGGCAGGGCGTTCTCCTACAATGAGCAGTTCTTC	CATSGALGRAFSYNEQFF
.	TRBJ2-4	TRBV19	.	TGTGCCAGTAGTACCCCGAGCGGCGGCCAAAACATTCAGTACTTC	CASSTPSGGQNIQYF
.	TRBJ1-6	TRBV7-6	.	TGTGCCAGCAGCCGGGTCCTCGCCGGGGGCGGTTCACCCCTCCACTTT	CASSRVLAGGGSPLHF
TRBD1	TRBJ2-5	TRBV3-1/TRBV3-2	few	TGTGCCAGCAGCCAAACCGGACAGGGGCCGGGGGAGACCCAGTACTTC	CASSQTGQGPGETQYF
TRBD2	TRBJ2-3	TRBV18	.	TGTGCCAGCTCACCACAACGGGGGGGATCCACAGATACGCAGTATTTT	CASSPQRGGSTDTQYF
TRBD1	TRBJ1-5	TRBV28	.	TGTGCCAGCTCAGACAGGGGGCGCGTGAATCAGCCCCAGCATTTT	CASSDRGRVNQPQHF
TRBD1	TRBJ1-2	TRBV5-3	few	TGTGCCAGAAGCGAGGGACAGGGGGAGAACTATGGCTACACCTTC	CARSEGQGENYGYTF
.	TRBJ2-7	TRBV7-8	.	TGTGCCAGCAGCTTAGCGAATGAGCAGTACTTC	CASSLANEQYF
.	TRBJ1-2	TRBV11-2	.	TGTGCCAGCAGCCCCCGCGGGTCGAGCTTAGGGGGCTACACCTTC	CASSPRGSSLGGYTF
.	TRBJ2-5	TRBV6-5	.	TGTGCCAGCAGTTACTCGAACGGGAATCAAGAGACCCAGTACTTC	CASSYSNGNQETQYF
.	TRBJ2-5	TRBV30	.	TGTGCCTGGGGGAGTGGTGTGGGGACGACCCAGTACTTC	CAWGSGVGTTQYF
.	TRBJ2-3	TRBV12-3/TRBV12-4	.	TGTGCCAGCAGTTTATCTACAGATACGCAGTATTTT	CASSLSTDTQYF
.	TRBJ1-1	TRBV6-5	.	TGTGCCAGCACCCTGACGGAGAACACTGAAGCTTTCTTT	CASTLTENTEAFF
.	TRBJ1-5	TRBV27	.	TGTGCCAGCAGTAAGGACCCGGGGGTCTATAGCAATCAGCCCCAGCATTTT	CASSKDPGVYSNQPQHF
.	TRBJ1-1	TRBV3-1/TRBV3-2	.	TGTGCCAGCAGCCTAAGTGGGGGGAATACTGAAGCTTTCTTT	CASSLSGGNTEAFF
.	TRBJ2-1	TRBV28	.	TGTGCCAGCAGTTTAGCCAGGACTGAGCAGTTCTTC	CASSLARTEQFF
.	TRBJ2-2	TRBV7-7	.	TGTGCCAGCAGCCTAAGCACCGGGGAGCTGTTTTTT	CASSLSTGELFF